The 11 T cell receptor beta chains presented below share a single source sample, sequenced in a study of type 1 regulatory T cells (dated by TCRdb to about 2021). The reads were generated on an Illumina MiSeq. In-frame beta chains were kept once TCRdb had trimmed the public reads at Q25 with fastp and called clones with MiXCR. Each CDR3 protein appears once, grouped with its most common genes and DNA. The sample profile shows 88,000 or so distinct CDR3 sequences; around 30% of them were found once. Together, the top ten hold approximately 2.2% of the sample. The sample comprised CD4+ T cells, either the whole sample or a sorted fraction (not recorded which). Receptors were obtained from a human donor in good health.

V usage is TRBV29-1 and J usage is TRBJ1-1, with D perhaps matching TRBD1 (6 bases). The CDR3 has 13 amino acids. CDR1 is SQVTM, CDR2 ANQGSEA, per germline. Trimming removed 3 bases from V and 1 base from J, with 9 bases in between. The CDR3 loop is CSVERTANTEAFF. Here the CDR3 DNA reads TGCAGCGTTGAGAGGACAGCGAACACTGAAGCTTTCTTT.

The chain's CDR3 is CASSPSWVRTISPLHF. The CDR3 DNA is TGTGCCAGCAGCCCCTCCTGGGTCAGGACAATTTCACCCCTCCACTTT. The genes are TRBV7-2 and TRBJ1-6, with D possibly matching TRBD1 (5 bases). The length of the CDR3 is 16 residues. Per the germline V gene, CDR1 is SGHTA and CDR2 is FQGNSA. Between the trimmed V and J ends, which lost 5 bases and 9 bases, there was a span of 20 bases.

CDR3 bases: TGTGCCAGCAGTTATTCACTACGACTCTACGAGCAGTACTTC. Translated: CASSYSLRLYEQYF. V is TRBV6-2 or TRBV6-3 and J is TRBJ2-7; D gene ambiguous. Trimming stripped 3 bases from V and 3 bases from J, with 12 bases between. The CDR3 sequence is 14 residues long. Germline CDR1 MNHEY, CDR2 SVGEGT.

The table lists this clonotype with a few counts. The chain has TRBV7-2 and TRBJ1-5, with no clear D. Germline lookup yields CDR1 SGHTA and CDR2 FQGNSA. Trimming took 5 bases from V and 6 from J, leaving 14 bases between them. The CDR3 has 14 residues. As DNA, the CDR3 is TGTGCCAGCAGCGACGGAGGGAGCGGTCAGCCCCAGCATTTT. Its translation is CASSDGGSGQPQHF.

The gene calls are TRBV30 and TRBJ2-7; D may be TRBD1 (8 bases). V gave up 4 bases and J gave up 3 bases, with 16 bases separating them. Germline V gene lookup returns CDR1 GTSNPN and CDR2 SVGIG (reference sequence). The CDR3 has 14 residues. The CDR3 protein is CAWKSNRGGYEQYF. DNA for the CDR3: TGTGCCTGGAAGTCGAACAGGGGGGGCTACGAGCAGTACTTC.

V gene TRBV11-2 combines with J gene TRBJ2-3, with D possibly being TRBD2 (6 bases). The CDR3 sequence is 16 residues long. V lost 3 bases and J 1 base, leaving 14 bases between the germline ends. CDR1 and CDR2 (germline): SGHAT, FQNNGV. The CDR3 DNA is TGTGCCAGCAGCTTTTGGTTTAGGGAGGGCACAGATACGCAGTATTTT. Protein: CASSFWFREGTDTQYF.

The genes are TRBV10-1 and TRBJ2-1; D could derive from TRBD1 or TRBD2 (5 bases each). Trimming stripped 2 bases from V and 8 bases from J, with 7 bases between. The length of the CDR3 is 12 residues. CDR1 and CDR2 from the germline V gene are WNHNN and SYGVQD (reference sequence). CDR3 nucleotides: TGCGCCAGCAGTGAGCAGGGAGATGAGCAGTTCTTC. This sequence encodes CASSEQGDEQFF.

The chain couples TRBV3-1 to TRBJ2-7; 7 positions match TRBD2. Germline values: CDR1 LGHDT, CDR2 YNNKEL (reference sequence). V shed 4 bases and J 1 base; nucleotides not matched to a gene: 10. CDR3 length equals 16 residues. CDR3: CASSRSGGRASYEQYF. The CDR3 nucleotides read TGTGCCAGCAGCCGCTCCGGCGGGAGAGCGTCCTACGAGCAGTACTTC.

The chain carries TRBV29-1 and TRBJ2-5, with D perhaps TRBD2 (6 bases). Per the germline V gene, CDR1 is SQVTM and CDR2 is ANQGSEA. This CDR3 has 11 amino acids. Between the trimmed V and J ends, which lost 7 bases and 2 bases, there was a span of 8 bases. As DNA, the CDR3 is TGCAGCGGGGGGGTACAAGAGACCCAGTACTTC. Its translation: CSGGVQETQYF.

This chain uses TRBV6-6 with TRBJ2-3; TRBD2 matches at 9 bases. CDR1 MNHNY and CDR2 SVGAGI come from the germline V gene (reference sequence). The CDR3 length is 18 residues. The V gene end was trimmed by 5 bases and the J gene end by 4 bases; junction bases not matched to a gene: 16. The CDR3 sequence: CASSRVSRTSEMADTQYF. The CDR3 DNA follows: TGTGCCAGCAGTCGTGTCTCGAGGACTAGCGAGATGGCAGATACGCAGTATTTT.

In this sample, this clonotype turned up a few times. The chain links TRBV29-1 to TRBJ2-2; 12 positions match TRBD2. There are 15 residues in the CDR3. The V gene end was trimmed by 6 bases and the J gene end by 5 bases; junction bases not matched to a gene: 7. The germline CDR1 and CDR2 sequences are SQVTM and ANQGSEA. CDR3 region: CSVDTGTSGTGELFF. CDR3 DNA: TGCAGCGTAGACACCGGGACTAGCGGGACCGGGGAGCTGTTTTTT.